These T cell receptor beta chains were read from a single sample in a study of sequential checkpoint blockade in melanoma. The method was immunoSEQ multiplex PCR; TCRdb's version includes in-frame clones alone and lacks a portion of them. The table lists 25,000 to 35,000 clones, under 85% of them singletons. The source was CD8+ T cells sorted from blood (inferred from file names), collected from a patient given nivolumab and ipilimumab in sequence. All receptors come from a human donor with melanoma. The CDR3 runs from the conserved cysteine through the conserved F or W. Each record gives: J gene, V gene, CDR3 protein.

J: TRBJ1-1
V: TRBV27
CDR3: CASSLYQGLNTEAFF

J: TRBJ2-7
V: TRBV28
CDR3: CASSALITSSYEQYF

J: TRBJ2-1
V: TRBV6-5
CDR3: CASRAGVAPHNEQFF

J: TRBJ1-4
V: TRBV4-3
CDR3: CASSQAGDINEKLFF

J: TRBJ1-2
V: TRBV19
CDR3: CASNRENYGYTF

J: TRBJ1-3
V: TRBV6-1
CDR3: CASARTEDSGNTIYF

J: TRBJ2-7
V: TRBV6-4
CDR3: CASSESGSPSYEQYF

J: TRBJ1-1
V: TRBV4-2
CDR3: CASSQDLGQYTEAFF

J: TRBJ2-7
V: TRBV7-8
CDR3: CASSFRQGAYEQYF

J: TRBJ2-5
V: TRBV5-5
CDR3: CASSRPGTRGETQYF

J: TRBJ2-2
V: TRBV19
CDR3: CASSITSGSVGELFF

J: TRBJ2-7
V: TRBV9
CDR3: CASSVDAGLREQYF

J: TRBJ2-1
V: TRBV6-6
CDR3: CASSYSAYNEQFF

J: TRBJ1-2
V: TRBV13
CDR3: CASSSHGAGGYTF

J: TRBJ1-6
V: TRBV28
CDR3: CASSLGGDGWSPLHF

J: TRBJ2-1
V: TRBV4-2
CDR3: CASSQVGSSGGVYNEQFF

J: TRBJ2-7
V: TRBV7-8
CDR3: CASSFSGTADYEQYF

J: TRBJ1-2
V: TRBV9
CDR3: CASSVADSNYGYTF

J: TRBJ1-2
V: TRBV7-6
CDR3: CASKRRLEYTF

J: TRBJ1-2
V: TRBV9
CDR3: CASSVEGAYGYTF

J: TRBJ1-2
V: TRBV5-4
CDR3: CASSLAGGAYGYTF

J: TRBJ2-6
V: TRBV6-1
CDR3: CASELLTGANVLTF

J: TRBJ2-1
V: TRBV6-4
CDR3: CASSDSGGGDEQFF

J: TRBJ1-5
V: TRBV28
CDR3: CASSLRQGSNQPQHF

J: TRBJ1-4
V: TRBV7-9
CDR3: CASSSPGGEVREKLFF

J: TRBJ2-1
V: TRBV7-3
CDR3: CASSLKAGEQFF

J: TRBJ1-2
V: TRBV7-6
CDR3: CASSQRGETGIDGYTF

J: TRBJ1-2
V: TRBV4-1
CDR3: CASSQEHRQRLYTF

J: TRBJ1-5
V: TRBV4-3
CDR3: CASSQDRTGHQPQHF

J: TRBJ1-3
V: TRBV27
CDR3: CASSLNSEPGNTIYF

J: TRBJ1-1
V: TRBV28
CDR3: CASSSSTEAFF

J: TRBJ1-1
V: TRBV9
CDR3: CASSVGGMNTEAFF

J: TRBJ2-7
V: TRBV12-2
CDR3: CASSSAGGRDEQYF

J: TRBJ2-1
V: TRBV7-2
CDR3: CASSIMTGGPNEQFF

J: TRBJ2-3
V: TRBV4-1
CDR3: CASSQTSGGTDTQYF

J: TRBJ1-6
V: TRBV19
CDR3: CASSAGARLGSPLHF

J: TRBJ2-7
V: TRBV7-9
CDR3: CASSQGGQSYEQYF

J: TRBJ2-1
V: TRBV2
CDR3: CASTGQGPGLGNEQFF

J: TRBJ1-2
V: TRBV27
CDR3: CASSPRGNYGYTF

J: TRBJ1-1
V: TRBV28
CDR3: CASLWGAEAFF

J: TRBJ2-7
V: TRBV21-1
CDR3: CASSKGREISYEQYF